Shown below are 20 T cell receptor beta chains from a single sample sequenced in a study of shared clonotypes between healthy human individuals. The protocol was immunoSEQ multiplex PCR, while the TCRdb copy is restricted to in-frame clones and leaves out a portion. Here the sample spans roughly 1,600,000 clones, approximately 98.5% being singletons. Sequenced sample: naive CD4+ T cells sorted from blood. Regarding subset: CD45RA+ positively selected. The origin of the receptors is a man aged 25 to 45 in good health.

The J gene is TRBJ2-7, the V gene TRBV4-2, with TRBD1 as a possible D gene (6 bases). Germline-derived CDR1 and CDR2 are LGHNA and YNFKEQ. This CDR3 spans 14 amino acids. With 4 bases removed from V and 1 base from J, the gap between germline ends came to 11 bases. The CDR3 DNA reads as TGTGCCAGCAGCCGCGAACAGGGTTCCTACGAGCAGTACTTC. Its protein is CASSREQGSYEQYF.

The chain carries TRBV2 and TRBJ2-1; 10 bases agree with TRBD1. J was trimmed by 4 bases and V by 5 bases; bases with no gene match: 5. In germline, CDR1 is SNHLY, CDR2 FYNNEI. The CDR3 consists of 15 residues. CDR3: CASSSDRGHYNEQFF. The CDR3 nucleotides read TGTGCCAGCAGTTCTGACAGGGGGCATTACAATGAGCAGTTCTTC. The full variable domain, its missing parts supplied by reference TRBV2 and TRBJ2-1, is EPEVTQTPSHQVTQMGQEVILRCVPISNHLYFYWYRQILGQKVEFLVSFYNNEISEKSEIFDDQFSVERPDGSNFTLKIRSTKLEDSAMYFCASSSDRGHYNEQFFGPGTRLTVL.

The chain combines TRBV5-4 with TRBJ2-7; 9 nucleotides agree with TRBD2. CDR1 is SGHNT, CDR2 YYREEE, per germline (reference sequence). The junction had 14 bases not matched to a gene; V was cut back by 4 bases and J by 3 bases. CDR3 size: 17 residues. CDR3 in amino acids: CASSVGTSPNIHYEQYF. CDR3 nucleotide sequence: TGTGCCAGCAGCGTTGGGACTAGCCCCAATATACACTACGAGCAGTACTTC.

The chain employs TRBV15 and TRBJ2-3; 11 bases are a match to TRBD2. Trimming at V came to 5 bases and at J to 4 bases, leaving 8 bases not matched to a gene. The CDR3 totals 16 residues. From germline, CDR1 is LNHNV and CDR2 YYDKDF (reference sequence). The CDR3 spells CATSSLAGGGPDTQYF. The CDR3 DNA is TGTGCCACCAGCTCCCTAGCGGGAGGCGGGCCAGATACGCAGTATTTT. Full variable domain (remainder filled in from reference TRBV15 and TRBJ2-3): DAMVIQNPRYQVTQFGKPVTLSCSQTLNHNVMYWYQQKSSQAPKLLFHYYDKDFNNEADTPDNFQSRRPNTSFCFLDIRSPGLGDTAMYLCATSSLAGGGPDTQYFGPGTRLTVL.

This clone appeared a single time. The gene calls are TRBV30 and TRBJ2-2, with D maybe TRBD2 (6 bases). CDR1 GTSNPN and CDR2 SVGIG come from the germline V gene (reference sequence). The germline V and J ends were trimmed by 4 bases and 2 bases, with 11 bases remaining between them. This CDR3 has 14 residues. The CDR3 region is CAWIGTQNTGELFF. For the CDR3, the DNA is TGTGCCTGGATCGGGACTCAAAACACCGGGGAGCTGTTTTTT.

The CDR3 is CASSYSTVTILEQFF. The DNA for the CDR3 is TGTGCCAGCAGCTACTCGACCGTAACTATTCTTGAGCAGTTCTTC. The J gene is TRBJ2-1, the V gene TRBV11-2; no reliable D call. In germline, CDR1 is SGHAT, CDR2 FQNNGV. The CDR3 is 15 residues long. The ends were cut back, 4 bases at V and 9 bases at J, with 19 bases in the middle.

The V call is TRBV10-3, the J call TRBJ1-1; D unclear. This CDR3 spans 15 amino acids. From germline, CDR1 is ENHRY and CDR2 SYGVKD. Trimming removed 0 bases from V and 5 bases from J, with 13 bases in between. CDR3 in DNA: TGTGCCATCAGTGAGTCGGTTCATCGGGAGACTGAAGCTTTCTTT. Its translation: CAISESVHRETEAFF.

V gene TRBV29-1 combines with J gene TRBJ1-1, with 7 nucleotides matching TRBD1. Germline-derived CDR1 and CDR2 are SQVTM and ANQGSEA. CDR3 length: 13 amino acids. Trimming took 5 bases from V and 4 from J; bases not matched to a gene: 7. The CDR3 DNA follows: TGCAGCGTTAAACAGGGGATATCCACTGAAGCTTTCTTT. Amino acids: CSVKQGISTEAFF.

This chain connects TRBV28 to TRBJ2-7; 12 bases are shared with TRBD2. The CDR3 spans 15 residues. Germline assignment: CDR1 MDHEN and CDR2 SYDVKM. V dropped 7 bases and J dropped 6; count of bases not matched to a gene: 10. The CDR3 spells CASTPSTSGRGEQYF. In DNA, the CDR3 is TGTGCCAGCACCCCATCGACTAGCGGGAGAGGCGAGCAGTACTTC.

The chain is built from TRBV6-5 and TRBJ2-1, with 8 nucleotides matching TRBD2. Unmatched junction bases numbered 6, after V lost 5 bases and J lost 9 bases. This CDR3 has 13 residues. CDR1 MNHEY and CDR2 SVGAGI come from the germline V gene. CDR3 nucleotides: TGTGCCAGCAGTCAGGGACTAGTTGGTGAGCAGTTCTTC. Translated: CASSQGLVGEQFF.

The chain is built from TRBV2 and TRBJ2-7; 8 nucleotides match TRBD2. The CDR3 totals 13 residues. Looked up from germline, CDR1 is SNHLY and CDR2 is FYNNEI. V lost 10 bases and J lost 7; bases outside the gene matches: 12. CDR3 sequence (DNA): TGTGCCACCATTAACGTCGGGAGGGGAGAGCAGTACTTC. It encodes CATINVGRGEQYF.

This clone was detected only once. The chain has TRBV5-1 and TRBJ2-5; TRBD1 matches at 7 bases. Trimming removed 7 bases from V and 4 bases from J; junction bases left unmatched: 13. CDR3 length: 15 amino acids. The germline gives CDR1 SGHRS, CDR2 YFSETQ. The CDR3 nucleotides read TGCGCCAGCGGCCTACAGGGGAACGTCGGAGAGACCCAGTACTTC. Amino acids: CASGLQGNVGETQYF.

V and J are TRBV28 and TRBJ1-1, with D uncertain. Germline values: CDR1 MDHEN, CDR2 SYDVKM. The CDR3 covers 13 residues. Trimming left V 1 base short and J 7 bases short, with 10 bases between. CDR3 nucleotide sequence: TGTGCCAGCAGTTTATTCGGGCGCCGTGAAGCTTTCTTT. Its translation is CASSLFGRREAFF.

The rearrangement joins TRBV7-6 to TRBJ2-7; maybe TRBD2 (5 bases). This CDR3 region has 12 residues. Germline V lookup: CDR1 SGHVS, CDR2 FNYEAQ. V was trimmed by 8 bases and J by 0 bases, leaving 8 bases between them. The chain's CDR3 is CASARDSYEQYF. CDR3 DNA sequence: TGTGCCAGCGCCCGGGACTCCTACGAGCAGTACTTC.

As to this clone: Distinct nucleotide sequences in the sample also encode this CDR3. CDR3 amino acids: CASSPLGTDTQYF. The CDR3 coding sequence is TGTGCCAGCTCACCACTAGGCACAGATACGCAGTATTTT. The rearrangement uses TRBV18 and TRBJ2-3, with D unresolved. The V and J ends lost 1 base and 1 base respectively, with 3 bases between them. Germline loops: CDR1 KGHSH, CDR2 LQKENI. This CDR3 has 13 residues.

This rearrangement joins TRBV7-4 to TRBJ1-1; D perhaps matches TRBD1 (6 bases). This CDR3 region has 13 residues. V was pared by 5 bases and J by 5 bases, with 12 bases between. Per the germline V gene, CDR1 is SGHVT and CDR2 is SQSDAQ. In DNA, the CDR3 is TGTGCCAGCAGCCAAGGGGGTAGTACTGAAGCTTTCTTT. It is translated as CASSQGGSTEAFF.

The V gene is TRBV7-6, the J gene TRBJ2-5; D not certain. This CDR3 is 13 amino acids long. V dropped 0 bases and J dropped 8 bases, with 10 bases sitting between them. Germline V gene data show CDR1 as SGHVS and CDR2 as FNYEAQ. CDR3 sequence reads: CASSLAFDGTQYF. In nucleotides, the CDR3 is TGTGCCAGCAGCTTAGCGTTCGACGGAACCCAGTACTTC.

The V and J genes are TRBV5-1 and TRBJ2-7, with D possibly being TRBD1 (5 bases). Germline loops: CDR1 SGHRS, CDR2 YFSETQ. This CDR3 has 13 amino acids. V was trimmed by 0 bases and J by 6 bases, leaving 10 bases between them. The CDR3 DNA reads as TGCGCCAGCAGCTTGGAAGGGGTTGGCGAGCAGTACTTC. It specifies CASSLEGVGEQYF.

The genes are TRBV25-1 and TRBJ2-1; 12 bases map to TRBD2. J was trimmed by 2 bases and V by 2 bases; bases with no gene match: 4. Germline V lookup: CDR1 MGHDK, CDR2 SYGVNS. The CDR3 spans 17 residues. CDR3 coding DNA: TGTGCCAGCAGTGAACTAGCGGGAGGGGGTACCTACAATGAGCAGTTCTTC. Its translation: CASSELAGGGTYNEQFF.

The V call is TRBV6-5, the J call TRBJ2-7, with D possibly being TRBD2 (6 bases). The CDR3 totals 13 residues. V was pared by 8 bases and J by 0 bases, with 11 bases between. Germline V lookup: CDR1 MNHEY, CDR2 SVGAGI. The CDR3 sequence is CASLGLASYEQYF. The DNA of the CDR3 is TGTGCCAGCCTGGGACTTGCCTCCTACGAGCAGTACTTC.